This T cell receptor beta chain was observed in a study of blood T cells in healthy people across ages. Study-level background: Using template switching, researchers captured about one barcoded beta molecule for each two T cells.

The CDR3 runs to 13 residues. V trimming: 4 bases; J trimming: 12 bases; junction bases outside the gene matches: 12. Per the germline V gene, CDR1 is SGHRS and CDR2 is YFSETQ. With a J-beta primer mix and a sample-barcoded 5' primer, a second PCR ran about 6 to 11 cycles. A single record per CDR3 protein comes from TCRdb applying MiXCR to the 5' RACE reads. The table has about 400,000 distinct CDR3 sequences, roughly half seen once. The chain employs TRBV5-1 and TRBJ1-2, with 7 bases identical to TRBD1. Sequencing used blood. The receptor was isolated from a man between 60 and 75 years old in good health. This CDR3 is CASSPRQGQGNTF. The CDR3 coding sequence is TGCGCCAGCAGCCCGCGACAGGGTCAAGGCAACACCTTC.